This T cell receptor beta chain was recorded in a study of blood T cell repertoires in COVID-19. For the study at large: The study drew acute and convalescent COVID-19 samples from the United States, Italy and Spain. From T cells, B-cell-depleted T cells, or PBMCs came the material, which was cDNA or gDNA.

The ends lost 2 bases at V and 8 bases at J; junction bases unmatched: 7. Germline V lookup: CDR1 LGHDT, CDR2 YNNKEL (reference sequence). The CDR3 contains 16 residues. Sequenced by immunoSEQ multiplex PCR; TCRdb stores in-frame clones only, minus some. Here the sample spans approximately 100,000 clones, around 81% being singletons. The sequenced sample was peripheral blood. The receptor was isolated from a human donor in a cohort sampled during active COVID-19. The V and J genes are TRBV3-1 (or the pseudogene TRBV3-2) and TRBJ1-6; 9 bases map to TRBD1. The CDR3 bases are TGTGCCAGCAGCCAAATGCGGACAGGGGTTTATTCACCCCTCCACTTT. Protein product: CASSQMRTGVYSPLHF.